This is a list of T cell receptor beta chains from one sample in a study of T-cell memory formation after mild COVID-19. MiXCR, applied by TCRdb to the 5' RACE reads, yields one record per CDR3 protein. The profile shows over 400,000 distinct CDR3 sequences, more than 20% of them singletons. Specimen: PBMCs or a T cell subset sorted from them (not recorded which). Receptor source: an adult woman who had mild COVID-19 (a few samples of this study predate the infection). Cell type and time point are not known. Both conserved end residues are part of each CDR3. Fields, in order: D gene, CDR3 length, clone size, V gene, J gene, CDR3 protein, CDR3 DNA. D genes are given only for firm matches. Part of the rows lack a size; the others show once, few, many or a class for expanded clones.

d_gene: NA
len: 14
abundance: few
v_gene: TRBV7-6
j_gene: TRBJ2-2
CDR3aa: CASSPSFGTGELFF
CDR3nt: TGTGCCAGCAGCCCTAGCTTTGGGACCGGGGAGCTGTTTTTT

d_gene: NA
len: 16
abundance: many
v_gene: TRBV7-6
j_gene: TRBJ2-3
CDR3aa: CASSLAGAGNTDTQYF
CDR3nt: TGTGCCAGCAGCTTAGCGGGAGCGGGTAACACAGATACGCAGTATTTT

d_gene: TRBD2
len: 17
abundance: few
v_gene: TRBV7-2
j_gene: TRBJ2-5
CDR3aa: CASTLRLAGTVQETQYF
CDR3nt: TGTGCCAGCACCTTGAGACTAGCGGGTACCGTCCAAGAGACCCAGTACTTC

d_gene: NA
len: 13
abundance: NA
v_gene: TRBV3-1
j_gene: TRBJ1-1
CDR3aa: CASSLNMNTEAFF
CDR3nt: TGTGCCAGCAGCCTGAACATGAACACTGAAGCTTTCTTT

d_gene: TRBD2
len: 15
abundance: NA
v_gene: TRBV12-3/TRBV12-4
j_gene: TRBJ2-1
CDR3aa: CASSTTSGLYNEQFF
CDR3nt: TGTGCCAGCAGTACGACTAGCGGCCTCTACAATGAGCAGTTCTTC

d_gene: NA
len: 14
abundance: NA
v_gene: TRBV7-7
j_gene: TRBJ2-7
CDR3aa: CASSLGPSSYEQYF
CDR3nt: TGTGCTAGCAGCTTAGGGCCGAGCTCCTACGAGCAGTACTTC

d_gene: NA
len: 12
abundance: NA
v_gene: TRBV14
j_gene: TRBJ2-7
CDR3aa: CASSQTRYEQYF
CDR3nt: TGTGCCAGCAGCCAGACCAGATACGAGCAGTACTTC

d_gene: NA
len: 17
abundance: few
v_gene: TRBV4-1
j_gene: TRBJ2-7
CDR3aa: CASSQESGASVSNEQYF
CDR3nt: TGCGCCAGCAGCCAAGAGTCCGGGGCTAGCGTATCGAACGAGCAGTACTTC

d_gene: NA
len: 12
abundance: few
v_gene: TRBV20-1
j_gene: TRBJ2-2
CDR3aa: CSAGRDTGELFF
CDR3nt: TGCAGCGCGGGACGGGACACCGGGGAGCTGTTTTTT

d_gene: TRBD1
len: 15
abundance: few
v_gene: TRBV2
j_gene: TRBJ2-4
CDR3aa: CASSEGRDRKNIQYF
CDR3nt: TGTGCCAGCAGTGAAGGTCGGGACAGAAAAAACATTCAGTACTTC

d_gene: NA
len: 13
abundance: few
v_gene: TRBV7-9
j_gene: TRBJ1-4
CDR3aa: CASSFWGDEKLFF
CDR3nt: TGTGCCAGCAGCTTTTGGGGTGATGAAAAACTGTTTTTT

d_gene: NA
len: 15
abundance: few
v_gene: TRBV7-2
j_gene: TRBJ2-1
CDR3aa: CASSLDGSGGNEQFF
CDR3nt: TGTGCCAGCAGCTTAGACGGGAGTGGTGGCAATGAGCAGTTCTTC

d_gene: NA
len: 16
abundance: few
v_gene: TRBV12-3/TRBV12-4
j_gene: TRBJ2-1
CDR3aa: CASSLSGLHSYNEQFF
CDR3nt: TGTGCCAGCAGTTTATCCGGTCTTCATTCCTACAATGAGCAGTTCTTC

d_gene: NA
len: 15
abundance: few
v_gene: TRBV9
j_gene: TRBJ2-5
CDR3aa: CASSVSSVGAETQYF
CDR3nt: TGTGCCAGCAGCGTCTCAAGTGTGGGGGCAGAGACCCAGTACTTC

d_gene: NA
len: 13
abundance: many
v_gene: TRBV7-2
j_gene: TRBJ2-5
CDR3aa: CASSLGLKETQYF
CDR3nt: TGTGCCAGCAGCTTAGGGCTGAAAGAGACCCAGTACTTC

d_gene: NA
len: 16
abundance: NA
v_gene: TRBV12-3/TRBV12-4
j_gene: TRBJ2-2
CDR3aa: CASSSRRVLNTGELFF
CDR3nt: TGTGCCAGCAGTTCCCGCCGGGTCCTGAACACCGGGGAGCTGTTTTTT

d_gene: TRBD2
len: 14
abundance: NA
v_gene: TRBV25-1
j_gene: TRBJ2-3
CDR3aa: CASSGLAGTDTQYF
CDR3nt: TGTGCCAGCAGTGGACTAGCGGGCACAGATACGCAGTATTTT

d_gene: NA
len: 12
abundance: few
v_gene: TRBV20-1
j_gene: TRBJ2-1
CDR3aa: CSARRASNEQFF
CDR3nt: TGCAGTGCTAGACGGGCATCCAATGAGCAGTTCTTC

d_gene: TRBD1
len: 19
abundance: NA
v_gene: TRBV12-3/TRBV12-4
j_gene: TRBJ2-3
CDR3aa: CASSSGQGRGVGGTDTQYF
CDR3nt: TGTGCCAGCAGTTCGGGACAGGGCCGCGGTGTAGGGGGCACAGATACGCAGTATTTT

d_gene: TRBD1
len: 17
abundance: few
v_gene: TRBV10-3
j_gene: TRBJ1-2
CDR3aa: CAISESGRRAGGYGYTF
CDR3nt: TGTGCCATCAGTGAGTCAGGCCGTCGCGCAGGGGGCTATGGCTACACCTTC

d_gene: TRBD1
len: 18
abundance: NA
v_gene: TRBV18
j_gene: TRBJ2-7
CDR3aa: CASSPQGLSGGNRYEQYF
CDR3nt: TGTGCCAGCTCACCACAGGGGTTATCAGGGGGCAATCGATACGAGCAGTACTTC

d_gene: NA
len: 16
abundance: NA
v_gene: TRBV6-5
j_gene: TRBJ2-3
CDR3aa: CASSYSTQGGSDTQYF
CDR3nt: TGTGCCAGCAGTTACTCGACTCAGGGTGGCTCAGATACGCAGTATTTT

d_gene: TRBD2
len: 17
abundance: NA
v_gene: TRBV5-4
j_gene: TRBJ2-1
CDR3aa: CASSIQSLAGVHNEQFF
CDR3nt: TGTGCCAGCAGCATCCAATCGTTAGCGGGAGTCCACAATGAGCAGTTCTTC

d_gene: NA
len: 14
abundance: NA
v_gene: TRBV27
j_gene: TRBJ1-5
CDR3aa: CASSLEPKGQPQHF
CDR3nt: TGTGCCAGCAGTTTGGAGCCAAAGGGGCAGCCCCAGCATTTT

d_gene: TRBD1
len: 13
abundance: many
v_gene: TRBV5-1
j_gene: TRBJ2-7
CDR3aa: CASSRDRGHEQYF
CDR3nt: TGCGCCAGCAGCAGGGACAGGGGCCACGAGCAGTACTTC

d_gene: TRBD1
len: 12
abundance: few
v_gene: TRBV7-9
j_gene: TRBJ1-3
CDR3aa: CASRQGGYTIYF
CDR3nt: TGTGCCAGCAGGCAGGGGGGCTACACCATATATTTT

d_gene: NA
len: 16
abundance: few
v_gene: TRBV7-6
j_gene: TRBJ2-3
CDR3aa: CASSLVEGASTDTQYF
CDR3nt: TGTGCCAGCAGCCTAGTAGAGGGTGCCTCCACAGATACGCAGTATTTT

d_gene: TRBD1
len: 13
abundance: few
v_gene: TRBV7-2
j_gene: TRBJ2-1
CDR3aa: CASSLTGWHEQFF
CDR3nt: TGTGCCAGCAGCTTGACAGGGTGGCATGAGCAGTTCTTC

d_gene: NA
len: 15
abundance: few
v_gene: TRBV12-3/TRBV12-4
j_gene: TRBJ1-5
CDR3aa: CASSLSGQFNQPQHF
CDR3nt: TGTGCCAGCAGTTTGTCCGGACAGTTCAATCAGCCCCAGCATTTT

d_gene: TRBD2
len: 15
abundance: NA
v_gene: TRBV12-3/TRBV12-4
j_gene: TRBJ2-1
CDR3aa: CASSPPRLAGIEQFF
CDR3nt: TGTGCCAGCAGTCCACCACGACTAGCGGGGATTGAGCAGTTCTTC

d_gene: TRBD1
len: 16
abundance: few
v_gene: TRBV24-1
j_gene: TRBJ2-1
CDR3aa: CATSDPTGSSYNEQFF
CDR3nt: TGTGCCACCAGTGACCCGACAGGGAGCTCCTACAATGAGCAGTTCTTC

d_gene: TRBD1
len: 15
abundance: NA
v_gene: TRBV5-1
j_gene: TRBJ1-2
CDR3aa: CASSPWGQRNYGYTF
CDR3nt: TGCGCCAGCAGCCCGTGGGGACAGCGCAACTATGGCTACACCTTC

d_gene: NA
len: 15
abundance: NA
v_gene: TRBV12-5
j_gene: TRBJ2-1
CDR3aa: CASGLGGTAGDEQFF
CDR3nt: TGTGCTAGTGGTTTGGGCGGCACGGCTGGCGATGAGCAGTTCTTC

d_gene: NA
len: 13
abundance: few
v_gene: TRBV5-5
j_gene: TRBJ2-4
CDR3aa: CASSSGGGDIQYF
CDR3nt: TGTGCCAGCAGCTCAGGGGGGGGCGACATTCAGTACTTC

d_gene: TRBD1
len: 12
abundance: few
v_gene: TRBV3-1
j_gene: TRBJ1-1
CDR3aa: CASSTPGQGAFF
CDR3nt: TGTGCCAGCAGCACCCCGGGACAGGGAGCTTTCTTT

d_gene: TRBD2
len: 16
abundance: NA
v_gene: TRBV12-3/TRBV12-4
j_gene: TRBJ2-7
CDR3aa: CASSYLAGLSSYEQYF
CDR3nt: TGTGCCAGCAGTTATCTAGCGGGACTAAGCTCCTACGAGCAGTACTTC

d_gene: NA
len: 16
abundance: NA
v_gene: TRBV15
j_gene: TRBJ2-6
CDR3aa: CATSRVMGPGANVLTF
CDR3nt: TGTGCCACCAGCAGAGTTATGGGGCCTGGGGCCAACGTCCTGACTTTC

d_gene: NA
len: 15
abundance: NA
v_gene: TRBV4-1
j_gene: TRBJ2-2
CDR3aa: CASSQDPRLTGELFF
CDR3nt: TGCGCCAGCAGCCAAGATCCAAGGTTGACCGGGGAGCTGTTTTTT

d_gene: TRBD2
len: 17
abundance: NA
v_gene: TRBV7-6
j_gene: TRBJ2-1
CDR3aa: CASSKTSGGAGYNEQFF
CDR3nt: TGTGCCAGCAGCAAGACTAGCGGGGGGGCGGGATACAATGAGCAGTTCTTC

d_gene: TRBD1
len: 16
abundance: few
v_gene: TRBV24-1
j_gene: TRBJ2-1
CDR3aa: CATSDPGQGAGNEQFF
CDR3nt: TGTGCCACCAGTGACCCGGGACAGGGGGCAGGAAATGAGCAGTTCTTC

d_gene: TRBD2
len: 16
abundance: few
v_gene: TRBV9
j_gene: TRBJ2-3
CDR3aa: CASSVDASGRTDTQYF
CDR3nt: TGTGCCAGCAGCGTAGATGCTAGCGGGAGGACCGATACGCAGTATTTT

d_gene: NA
len: 16
abundance: few
v_gene: TRBV29-1
j_gene: TRBJ2-1
CDR3aa: CSVADAPGLQINEQFF
CDR3nt: TGCAGCGTTGCAGACGCTCCGGGACTCCAAATCAATGAGCAGTTCTTC

d_gene: TRBD2
len: 15
abundance: NA
v_gene: TRBV7-6
j_gene: TRBJ2-1
CDR3aa: CASSWAGGLNNEQFF
CDR3nt: TGTGCCAGCAGCTGGGCGGGGGGGTTAAACAATGAGCAGTTCTTC

d_gene: NA
len: 13
abundance: NA
v_gene: TRBV12-3/TRBV12-4
j_gene: TRBJ2-7
CDR3aa: CASSTWVVYEQYF
CDR3nt: TGTGCCAGCAGCACCTGGGTTGTATACGAGCAGTACTTC

d_gene: TRBD1
len: 15
abundance: NA
v_gene: TRBV11-3
j_gene: TRBJ1-1
CDR3aa: CASSNRTGANTEAFF
CDR3nt: TGTGCCAGCAGCAACCGGACAGGGGCGAACACTGAAGCTTTCTTT

d_gene: NA
len: 12
abundance: few
v_gene: TRBV7-6
j_gene: TRBJ2-2
CDR3aa: CASSSSTGELFF
CDR3nt: TGTGCCAGCAGCTCTTCCACCGGGGAGCTGTTTTTT

d_gene: TRBD2
len: 14
abundance: NA
v_gene: TRBV10-3
j_gene: TRBJ2-7
CDR3aa: CAISIIAGGSEQYF
CDR3nt: TGTGCCATCAGTATAATAGCGGGAGGCTCCGAGCAGTACTTC

d_gene: NA
len: 14
abundance: NA
v_gene: TRBV7-9
j_gene: TRBJ1-1
CDR3aa: CASQSGGGDTEAFF
CDR3nt: TGTGCCAGCCAGAGTGGGGGTGGGGACACTGAAGCTTTCTTT